The sequence of this T cell receptor beta chain was determined in a study of OX40 agonist ivuxolimab in advanced cancers. The CDR3 totals 15 residues. Germline V gene data show CDR1 as SQVTM and CDR2 as ANQGSEA. The V segment lost 4 bases and the J segment 0 bases; nucleotides outside the gene matches: 6. Some clones are missing from TCRdb's copy, which holds only in-frame ones; the method was immunoSEQ multiplex PCR. The top ten hold more than 0.45% of the sample, which has fewer than 85,000 clones, over 75% seen once. The sample in question was CD4+ or CD8+ T cells sorted from blood, obtained in a trial of the OX40 agonist ivuxolimab. This TCR derives from an adult with an advanced solid tumor such as melanoma, head and neck, liver or kidney cancer. The chain uses TRBV29-1 and TRBJ2-7; 10 nucleotides align to TRBD2. CDR3 sequence: CSVVIAGGISYEQYF. The CDR3 DNA reads as TGCAGCGTTGTTATAGCGGGAGGAATCTCCTACGAGCAGTACTTC.